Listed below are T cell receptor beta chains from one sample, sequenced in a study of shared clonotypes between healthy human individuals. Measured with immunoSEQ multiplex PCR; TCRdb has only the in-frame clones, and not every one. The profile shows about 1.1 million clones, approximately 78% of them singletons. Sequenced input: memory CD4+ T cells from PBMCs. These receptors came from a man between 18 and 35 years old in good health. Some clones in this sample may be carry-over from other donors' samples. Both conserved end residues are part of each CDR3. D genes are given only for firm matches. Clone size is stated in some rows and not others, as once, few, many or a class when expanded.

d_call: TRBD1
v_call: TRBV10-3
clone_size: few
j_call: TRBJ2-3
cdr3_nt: TGTGCCATCAGTGTGGGACAGGGGGCGACAGATACGCAGTATTTT
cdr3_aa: CAISVGQGATDTQYF

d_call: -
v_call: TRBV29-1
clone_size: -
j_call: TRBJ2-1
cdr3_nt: TGCAGCGTGGAGAAAGGACGGATGCACAATGAGCAGTTCTTC
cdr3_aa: CSVEKGRMHNEQFF

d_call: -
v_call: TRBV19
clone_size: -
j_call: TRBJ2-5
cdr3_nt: TGTGCCAGTAGCACCGGGTTGGGGGAGACCCAGTACTTC
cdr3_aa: CASSTGLGETQYF

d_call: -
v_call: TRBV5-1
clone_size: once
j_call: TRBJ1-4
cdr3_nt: TGCGCCAGCAGCTTGCACCAGGGTACCGCTCTCTCATATGAAAAACTGTTTTTT
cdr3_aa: CASSLHQGTALSYEKLFF

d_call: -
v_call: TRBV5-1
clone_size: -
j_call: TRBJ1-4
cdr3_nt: TGCGCCAGCACCGCCTGGGACCCCTCTAATGAAAAACTGTTTTTT
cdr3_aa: CASTAWDPSNEKLFF

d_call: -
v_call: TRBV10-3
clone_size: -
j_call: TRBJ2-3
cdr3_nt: TGTGCCATCAGTGATTCCGGTGGCACAGATACGCAGTATTTT
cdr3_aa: CAISDSGGTDTQYF

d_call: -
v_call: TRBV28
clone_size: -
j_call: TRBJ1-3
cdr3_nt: TGTGCCAGCAGTTTAGGCGACACCATATATTTT
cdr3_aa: CASSLGDTIYF

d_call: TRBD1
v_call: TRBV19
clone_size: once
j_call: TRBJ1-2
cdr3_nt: TGTGCCAGTAGTACGTCCCCGGGACAGGAGATCTATGGCTACACCTTC
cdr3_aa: CASSTSPGQEIYGYTF

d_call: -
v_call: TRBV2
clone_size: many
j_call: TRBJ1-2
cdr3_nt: TGTGCCAGCCGTGCTGACTATGGCTACACCTTC
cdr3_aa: CASRADYGYTF

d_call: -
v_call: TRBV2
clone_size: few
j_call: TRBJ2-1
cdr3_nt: TGTGCCAGCAGGGTAGGGATCCGCAATGAGCAGTTCTTC
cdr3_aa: CASRVGIRNEQFF

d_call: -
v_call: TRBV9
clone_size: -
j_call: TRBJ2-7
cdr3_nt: TGTGCCAGCAGTCGGCAGGGGCAAGACGAGCAGTACTTC
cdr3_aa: CASSRQGQDEQYF

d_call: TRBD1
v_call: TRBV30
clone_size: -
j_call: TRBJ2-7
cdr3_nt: TGTGCCTGGAGTTCCGGGACAGGTTACGAGCAGTACTTC
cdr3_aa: CAWSSGTGYEQYF

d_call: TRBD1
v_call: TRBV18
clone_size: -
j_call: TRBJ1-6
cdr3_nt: TGTGCCAGCTCACCAGACAGGGGGCGCTCACCCCTCCACTTT
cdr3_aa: CASSPDRGRSPLHF

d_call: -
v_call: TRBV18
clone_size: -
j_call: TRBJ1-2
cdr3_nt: TGTGCCAGCTCATCTTCGAACTATGGCTACACCTTC
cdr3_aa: CASSSSNYGYTF

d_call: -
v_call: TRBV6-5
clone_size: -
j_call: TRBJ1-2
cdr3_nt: TGTGCCAGCAGTTACTCGGGCTTACTCGGGGGCTACACCTTC
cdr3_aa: CASSYSGLLGGYTF

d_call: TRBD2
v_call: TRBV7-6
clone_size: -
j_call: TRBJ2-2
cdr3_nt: TGTGCCAGCAGCTTGAGCTCCCTAGCGGGAGTGGGCGGGGAGCTGTTTTTT
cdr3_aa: CASSLSSLAGVGGELFF

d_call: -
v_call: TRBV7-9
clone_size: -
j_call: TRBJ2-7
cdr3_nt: TGTGCCAGCAGCTTAGATTCGCGGCGACGCTACGAGCAGTACTTC
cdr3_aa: CASSLDSRRRYEQYF

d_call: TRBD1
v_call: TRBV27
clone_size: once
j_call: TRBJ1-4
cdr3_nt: TGTGCCAGCAGTGCTAACCCGGGACAGGGGATTGGTGAAAAACTGTTTTTT
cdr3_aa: CASSANPGQGIGEKLFF